The entry below gives a single T cell receptor beta chain sequence along with its context. Germline CDR1 is SGDLS and CDR2 is YYNGEE. V lost 0 bases to trimming and J lost 10 bases; unmatched junction nucleotides: 2. CDR3 length: 15 residues. Profiled with immunoSEQ multiplex PCR; TCRdb holds only in-frame clones, not every one. The sample consists of around 230,000 clones, roughly nine tenths of them appearing once. The record originates from a study of blood T cell repertoires in COVID-19. The chain recombines TRBV9 with TRBJ2-1; 15 bases agree with TRBD2. This TCR derives from a man aged 40-49 years with acute or convalescent COVID-19. Sequences were obtained from peripheral blood. Here the CDR3 DNA reads TGTGCCAGCAGCGTAGATGGGACTAGCGGGGGGGAGCAGTTCTTC. Translating it yields CASSVDGTSGGEQFF. Variable domain in full (rest from reference TRBV9 and TRBJ2-1): DSGVTQTPKHLITATGQRVTLRCSPRSGDLSVYWYQQSLDQGLQFLIQYYNGEERAKGNILERFSAQQFPDLHSELNLSSLELGDSALYFCASSVDGTSGGEQFFGPGTRLTVL.